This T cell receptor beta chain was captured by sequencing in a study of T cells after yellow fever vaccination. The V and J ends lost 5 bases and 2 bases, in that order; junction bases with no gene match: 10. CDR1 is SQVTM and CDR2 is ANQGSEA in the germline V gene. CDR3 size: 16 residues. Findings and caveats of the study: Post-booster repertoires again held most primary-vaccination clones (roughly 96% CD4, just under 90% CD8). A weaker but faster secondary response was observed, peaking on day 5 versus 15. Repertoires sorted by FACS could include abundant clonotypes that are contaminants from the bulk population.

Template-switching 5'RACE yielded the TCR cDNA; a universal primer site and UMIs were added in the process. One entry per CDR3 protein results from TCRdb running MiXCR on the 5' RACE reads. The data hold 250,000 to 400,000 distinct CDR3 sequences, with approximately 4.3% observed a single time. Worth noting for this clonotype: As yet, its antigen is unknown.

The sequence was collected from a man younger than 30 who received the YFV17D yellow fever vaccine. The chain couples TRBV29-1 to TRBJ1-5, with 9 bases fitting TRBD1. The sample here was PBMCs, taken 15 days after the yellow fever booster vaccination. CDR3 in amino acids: CSVSPGQGGRNQPQHF. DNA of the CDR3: TGCAGCGTTTCCCCGGGACAGGGAGGGCGCAATCAGCCCCAGCATTTT.